Listed below are T cell receptor beta chains from one sample, sequenced in a study of technical replicates of blood from a few donors. The assay was immunoSEQ multiplex PCR, and TCRdb's table has in-frame clones only and misses some. The sample records approximately 75,000 clones, around 97% being singletons. Sequencing was done on a sample of T cells isolated from PBMCs. These receptor sequences come from a human donor in good health. Each CDR3 is given with its conserved first and last residue.

>TRBJ2-3|TRBV6-5
CASRRLAGGGDTQYF
>TRBJ2-5|TRBV19
CASTRQGDPGETQYF
>TRBJ2-3|TRBV7-9
CASSPGGAVDTQYF
>TRBJ2-3|TRBV7-9
CASSEGLVRITDTQYF
>TRBJ2-5|TRBV5-1
CASSSGTSVETQYF
>TRBJ2-1|TRBV2
CASSLAGGKNEQFF
>TRBJ1-4|TRBV13
CASSLADRDEKLFF
>TRBJ1-2|TRBV5-6
CASSFRQGVHGYTF
>TRBJ2-1|TRBV2
CASSEAVLQGMNEQFF
>TRBJ2-3|TRBV9
CASSPWTGVADTQYF
>TRBJ1-2|TRBV9
CASSVETGYYGYTF
>TRBJ1-1|TRBV5-4
CASSFRVYTEAFF
>TRBJ1-1|TRBV4-1
CASSQPHGQQNTEAFF
>TRBJ2-7|TRBV6-1
CASSEATLAGGYEQYF
>TRBJ1-2|TRBV27
CASSSPGTSYGYTF
>TRBJ1-5|TRBV28
CASNNRGLGNQPQHF
>TRBJ1-1|TRBV21-1
CASGLPEAFF
>TRBJ2-2|TRBV2
CASSILAGLSGELFF
>TRBJ1-2|TRBV30
CAWSKTQGGGYTF
>TRBJ1-1|TRBV29-1
CSVDRRLNTEAFF
>TRBJ1-2|TRBV6-5
CASSSVGTTPYGYTF
>TRBJ2-7|TRBV14
CASSQDPGFSYEQYF
>TRBJ1-5|TRBV29-1
CSVGGGNQPQHF
>TRBJ1-5|TRBV9
CASSGTGGRDQPQHF
>TRBJ1-5|TRBV6-5
CASSGQGKDQPQHF
>TRBJ2-1|TRBV28
CASSPAGTSPGSYNEQFF
>TRBJ2-1|TRBV6-6
CASSDRATYNEQFF
>TRBJ1-2|TRBV15
CATSFQGTDGYTF
>TRBJ2-7|TRBV6-5
CATAGQRYEQYF
>TRBJ1-6|TRBV6-1
CATWDRGQSPLHF
>TRBJ1-4|TRBV5-1
CASSLGQGAANEKLFF
>TRBJ1-3|TRBV11-2
CASSPTRDSSRNTIYF
>TRBJ2-3|TRBV4-1
CASSQESLTDTQYF
>TRBJ1-5|TRBV6-1
CASQSGGDQPQHF
>TRBJ1-2|TRBV7-2
CASSQTLGGVDGYTF
>TRBJ2-3|TRBV7-3
CASSPAGTGDAGDTQYF
>TRBJ2-1|TRBV4-1
CASSQSRLQGALHYNEQFF
>TRBJ2-1|TRBV5-6
CASSLAGSSGDEQFF
>TRBJ1-5|TRBV28
CASVPTGFNRNQPQHF
>TRBJ2-5|TRBV2
CASVEVETQYF
>TRBJ2-1|TRBV9
CASSSLGAAQGYNEQFF
>TRBJ2-1|TRBV6-5
CASSSGRVDNNEQFF
>TRBJ1-5|TRBV15
CATSRGRNSNQPQHF
>TRBJ2-1|TRBV7-8
CASSQGTGFSEQFF
>TRBJ2-7|TRBV27
CASSFYATYEQYF
>TRBJ2-1|TRBV7-9
CASSPLGGRNEQFF
>TRBJ2-4|TRBV25-1
CASSVMGRGHIQYF
>TRBJ1-2|TRBV9
CASADINYGYTF
>TRBJ2-3|TRBV4-1
CASSQGIAGAITDTQYF